Listed below are T cell receptor beta chains from one sample, sequenced in a study of blood T cell repertoires in COVID-19. Produced via immunoSEQ multiplex PCR; TCRdb's table is partial and in-frame only. The sample lists about 380,000 clones; over 65% were seen once. The sequencing input was peripheral blood. The receptors were gathered from a human donor with acute or convalescent COVID-19. The donor label of this sample is uncertain. Both conserved end residues are part of each CDR3. The D gene is left open where the match is weak. Rows give clone size only sometimes, using once, few, many, or a class for an expanded clone.

NA TRBJ1-2 NA TRBV3-1/TRBV3-2 CASSQEAGNYGYTF TGTGCCAGCAGCCAAGAAGCAGGGAACTATGGCTACACCTTC
TRBD1 TRBJ2-7 NA TRBV28 CASSQNGQGVYEQYF TGTGCCAGCAGCCAGAATGGACAGGGCGTCTACGAGCAGTACTTC
NA TRBJ1-2 NA TRBV7-2 CASSFPRANYGYTF TGTGCCAGCAGCTTCCCCAGGGCCAACTATGGCTACACCTTC
TRBD1 TRBJ1-5 NA TRBV30 CAWSGQGFHNQPQHF TGTGCCTGGTCGGGACAGGGGTTCCACAATCAGCCCCAGCATTTT
NA TRBJ1-2 NA TRBV7-8 CASSLVGGVDGYTF TGTGCCAGCAGCTTAGTGGGGGGGGTCGATGGCTACACCTTC
NA TRBJ2-2 NA TRBV11-1 CASSLRGTVNTGELFF TGTGCCAGCAGCTTACGGGGGACAGTCAACACCGGGGAGCTGTTTTTT
TRBD1 TRBJ1-4 few TRBV4-2 CASSQRDRGTEKLFF TGTGCCAGCAGCCAGCGGGACAGGGGGACTGAAAAACTGTTTTTT
TRBD2 TRBJ2-5 NA TRBV12-5 CASGFSISSGKLQETQYF TGTGCTAGTGGTTTCTCCATTTCTAGCGGCAAGCTTCAAGAGACCCAGTACTTC
NA TRBJ2-1 NA TRBV5-1 CASSLAPLLGNEQFF TGCGCCAGCAGCTTGGCCCCCCTACTAGGTAATGAGCAGTTCTTC
NA TRBJ1-1 few TRBV10-2 CASTHSFTEAFF TGCGCCAGCACCCACTCGTTTACTGAAGCTTTCTTT
NA TRBJ2-3 once TRBV3-1/TRBV3-2 CASSRRQRTDTQYF TGTGCCAGCAGCCGTAGACAGCGCACAGATACGCAGTATTTT
NA TRBJ1-1 NA TRBV5-6 CASSLLSRDTEAFF TGTGCCAGCAGCTTGTTGAGCAGGGACACTGAAGCTTTCTTT
TRBD1 TRBJ1-1 NA TRBV2 CASRYSGQPNTEAFF TGTGCCAGCAGATACTCGGGACAGCCTAACACTGAAGCTTTCTTT
TRBD1 TRBJ1-2 NA TRBV10-3 CAISERTGRYGYTF TGTGCCATCAGTGAGAGGACAGGGCGCTATGGCTACACCTTC